These 14 T cell receptor beta chains originate from one sample sequenced in a study of a mutant IDH1 vaccine in newly diagnosed glioma. Assay used: immunoSEQ multiplex PCR; TCRdb lists only in-frame clones, some missing. The sample lists approximately 52,000 clones, about 74% occurring once. Time point meaning: baseline, week 1 (first vaccination visit). Regarding treatment: pre-vaccination baseline after standard-of-care therapy. The specimen was PBMCs, collected from a glioma patient treated with radiotherapy, temozolomide or both. These receptors all come from a woman between 40 and 50 years old with glioma.

The chain combines TRBV7-2 with TRBJ2-3; 11 bases align to TRBD2. CDR1 and CDR2 from the germline V gene are SGHTA and FQGNSA. J was trimmed by 6 bases and V by 7 bases; bases with no gene match: 9. The CDR3 spans 15 residues. The CDR3, as DNA: TGTGCCAGCACCGAACTAGCGGGGGCTCGGGATACGCAGTATTTT. It codes for CASTELAGARDTQYF.

The rearrangement uses TRBV5-4 and TRBJ2-2; 10 positions agree with TRBD2. With 3 bases clipped from V and 6 bases from J, the junction kept 5 bases outside the gene matches. Germline lookup yields CDR1 SGHNT and CDR2 YYREEE (reference sequence). This CDR3 comprises 15 residues. In DNA, the CDR3 is TGTGCCAGCAGCTCCCCAGCGGGGGGGCCCGGGGAGCTGTTTTTT. Translated: CASSSPAGGPGELFF.

CDR3 sequence: CSVDRGGNTGELFF. The CDR3 DNA sequence: TGCAGCGTTGACCGGGGGGGGAACACCGGGGAGCTGTTTTTT. The chain combines TRBV29-1 with TRBJ2-2; TRBD2 matches 8 bases. J gave up 1 base and V 3 bases, and 1 base lay outside the gene matches. This CDR3 spans 14 amino acids. CDR1 is SQVTM and CDR2 is ANQGSEA in the germline V gene.

This chain joins TRBV25-1 and TRBJ2-1; TRBD2 aligns across 7 bases. Losses at the gene ends were 1 base for V and 0 bases for J; bases not matched to a gene: 3. CDR1 is MGHDK, CDR2 SYGVNS, per germline. This CDR3 comprises 16 residues. The CDR3 spells CASSEFTGGSYNEQFF. CDR3 DNA sequence: TGTGCCAGCAGTGAATTTACGGGGGGCTCCTACAATGAGCAGTTCTTC.

This clone was seen only a few times. Compared with germline, one end of the junction differs, possibly owing to a read error. This chain links TRBV7-7 with TRBJ1-5, with 12 bases matching TRBD1. The CDR3 runs 18 residues. Germline V CDR1 and CDR2: SSHAT, FNYEAQ (reference sequence). CDR3 region: CASSRGQGAINSNQPQHF. The CDR3 DNA reads as TGTGCTAGCAGCCGGGGACAGGGGGCGATTAATAGCAATCAGCCCCAGCATTTT.

The V gene is TRBV5-6, the J gene TRBJ1-6, with D possibly being TRBD1 (5 bases). Trimming cost V 0 bases and J 8 bases, with 15 bases left between them. The CDR3 length is 16 residues. Germline V lookup: CDR1 SGHDT, CDR2 YYEEEE. Here the CDR3 reads CASSLVRGARDSPLHF. CDR3 nucleotides: TGTGCCAGCAGCTTGGTTAGAGGGGCTCGGGATTCACCCCTCCACTTT.

The chain recombines TRBV29-1 with TRBJ1-4; 7 nucleotides match TRBD1. The CDR3 sequence is 13 residues long. J lost 6 bases, V lost 7 bases, and 8 bases had no gene match. Per germline, CDR1 SQVTM and CDR2 ANQGSEA. The CDR3: CSALTGIDEKLFF. The CDR3 DNA reads as TGCAGCGCCCTGACAGGGATCGATGAAAAACTGTTTTTT.

The chain employs TRBV11-3 and TRBJ1-4; 9 positions agree with TRBD1. The V gene end was trimmed by 3 bases and the J gene end by 0 bases; junction bases not matched to a gene: 14. From germline, CDR1 is SGHNT and CDR2 YENEEA. This CDR3 is 20 amino acids long. The CDR3 region is CASSLAEGQGSYATNEKLFF. The CDR3 coding sequence is TGTGCCAGCAGCTTGGCCGAGGGACAGGGAAGCTATGCAACTAATGAAAAACTGTTTTTT.

The chain has TRBV4-1 and TRBJ1-5, with D tentatively TRBD1 (6 bases). Germline V lookup: CDR1 MGHRA, CDR2 YSYEKL. V was pared by 1 base and J by 4 bases, with 14 bases between. CDR3 length: 16 amino acids. The CDR3 sequence is CASSQGRGEWNQPQHF. The DNA for the CDR3 is TGCGCCAGCAGCCAAGGCAGGGGCGAGTGGAATCAGCCCCAGCATTTT.

As to this clone: The same CDR3 also results from other DNA sequences found in this sample. The gene calls are TRBV30 and TRBJ1-1, with unresolved D. This CDR3 region has 13 residues. The germline V gene encodes CDR1 GTSNPN and CDR2 SVGIG (reference sequence). Trimming shortened V by 2 bases and J by 0 bases, and 7 bases separated the two germline ends. DNA for the CDR3: TGTGCCTGGAGTATCGGGATGAACACTGAAGCTTTCTTT. Translation: CAWSIGMNTEAFF.

The chain combines TRBV6-6 with TRBJ1-6; no clear D gene. Germline V CDR1 and CDR2: MNHNY, SVGAGI (reference sequence). V lost 0 bases, J lost 9 bases, and 9 bases lay in between. CDR3 length: 14 residues. The chain's CDR3 is CASSYSPGSSPLHF. The CDR3 DNA follows: TGTGCCAGCAGTTACTCCCCAGGCAGTTCACCCCTCCACTTT.

This clone was seen a handful of times. V usage is TRBV18 and J usage is TRBJ1-1; weak D call: TRBD1 (5 bases). The CDR3 contains 15 residues. Germline V gene lookup returns CDR1 KGHSH and CDR2 LQKENI. Between the trimmed V and J ends, which lost 3 bases and 1 base, there was a span of 12 bases. CDR3 coding DNA: TGTGCCAGCTCACCTATGACAGTGACGAACACTGAAGCTTTCTTT. Protein: CASSPMTVTNTEAFF.

This clone appeared once. The chain carries TRBV5-4 and TRBJ1-2, with D maybe TRBD1 (6 bases). The V gene lost 1 base and the J gene lost 3 bases, with 13 bases spanning the gap. Germline V gives CDR1 SGHNT, CDR2 YYREEE (reference sequence). This CDR3 spans 15 amino acids. Written as DNA, the CDR3 is TGTGCCAGCAGCTTGAGTGGGGGGGCAGACTATGGCTACACCTTC. This translates into CASSLSGGADYGYTF.

The J gene is TRBJ1-1, the V gene TRBV5-1, with a possible D match to TRBD1 (6 bases). Per germline, CDR1 SGHRS and CDR2 YFSETQ. The CDR3 sequence is 14 residues long. Trimming cost V 4 bases and J 6 bases, with 16 bases left between them. In DNA, the CDR3 is TGCGCCAGCAGCGCGGGGGCTATTGCGGCTGAAGCTTTCTTT. This encodes CASSAGAIAAEAFF.